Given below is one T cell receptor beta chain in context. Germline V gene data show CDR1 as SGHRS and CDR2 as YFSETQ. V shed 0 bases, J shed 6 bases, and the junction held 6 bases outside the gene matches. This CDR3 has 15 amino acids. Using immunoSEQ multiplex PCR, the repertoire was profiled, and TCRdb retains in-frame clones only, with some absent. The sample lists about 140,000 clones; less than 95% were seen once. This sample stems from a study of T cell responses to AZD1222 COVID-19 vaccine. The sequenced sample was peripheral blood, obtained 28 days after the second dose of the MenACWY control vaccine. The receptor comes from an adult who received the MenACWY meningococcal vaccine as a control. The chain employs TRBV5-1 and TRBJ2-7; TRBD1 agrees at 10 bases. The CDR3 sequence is CASSLGGTGAVEQYF. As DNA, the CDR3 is TGCGCCAGCAGCTTGGGAGGGACAGGGGCGGTCGAGCAGTACTTC.